This T cell receptor (beta chain) was sequenced in a study of T-cell reconstitution after alpha-beta-depleted transplantation in children. This clonotype was counted between two and nine times. Unique molecular identifiers tagged the TCRbeta library. Each CDR3 protein gets one entry after TCRdb re-called the PCR reads with MiXCR. The sample contains about 540,000 distinct CDR3 sequences, about 16% of which appear only once. This CDR3 is 12 amino acids long. CDR1 SGHRS and CDR2 YFSETQ come from the germline V gene. Trimming cost V 2 bases and J 3 bases, with 6 bases left between them. The V call is TRBV5-1, the J call TRBJ2-7; no reliable D call. Sample: PBMCs from the stem cell graft donor, taken from the stem cell graft. This TCR was sampled from a human donor who donated a stem cell graft to a child with acute lymphoblastic leukemia. CDR3 in amino acids: CASSFGNYEQYF. The DNA of the CDR3 is TGCGCCAGCAGCTTCGGCAACTACGAGCAGTACTTC.